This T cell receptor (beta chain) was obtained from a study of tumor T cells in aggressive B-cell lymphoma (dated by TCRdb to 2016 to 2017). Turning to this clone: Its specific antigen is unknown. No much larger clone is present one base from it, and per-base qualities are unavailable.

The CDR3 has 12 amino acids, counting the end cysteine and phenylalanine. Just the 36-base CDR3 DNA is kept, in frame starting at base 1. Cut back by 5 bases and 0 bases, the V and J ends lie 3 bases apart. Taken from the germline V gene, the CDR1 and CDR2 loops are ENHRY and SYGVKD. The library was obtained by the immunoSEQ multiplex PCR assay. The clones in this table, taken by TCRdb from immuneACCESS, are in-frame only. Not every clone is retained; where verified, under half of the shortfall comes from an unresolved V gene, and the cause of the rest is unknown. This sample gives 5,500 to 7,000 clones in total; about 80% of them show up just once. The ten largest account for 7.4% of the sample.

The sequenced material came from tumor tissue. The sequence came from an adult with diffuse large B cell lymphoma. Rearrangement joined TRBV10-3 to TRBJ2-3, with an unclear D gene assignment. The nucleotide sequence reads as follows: TGTGCCATCAGTACTAGCACAGATACGCAGTATTTT. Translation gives CAISTSTDTQYF.